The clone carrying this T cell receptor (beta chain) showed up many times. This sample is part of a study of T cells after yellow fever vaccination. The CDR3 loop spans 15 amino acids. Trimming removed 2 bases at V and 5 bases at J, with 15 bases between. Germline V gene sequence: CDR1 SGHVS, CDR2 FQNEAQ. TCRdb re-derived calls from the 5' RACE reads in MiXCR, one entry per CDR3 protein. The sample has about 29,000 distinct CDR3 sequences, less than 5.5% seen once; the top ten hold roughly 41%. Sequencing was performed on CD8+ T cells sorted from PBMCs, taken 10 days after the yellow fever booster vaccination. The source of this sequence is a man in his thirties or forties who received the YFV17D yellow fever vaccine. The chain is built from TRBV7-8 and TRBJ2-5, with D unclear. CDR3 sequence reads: CASSLILDHRETQYF. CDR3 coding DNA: TGTGCCAGCAGCTTAATTTTGGACCACCGGGAGACCCAGTACTTC.